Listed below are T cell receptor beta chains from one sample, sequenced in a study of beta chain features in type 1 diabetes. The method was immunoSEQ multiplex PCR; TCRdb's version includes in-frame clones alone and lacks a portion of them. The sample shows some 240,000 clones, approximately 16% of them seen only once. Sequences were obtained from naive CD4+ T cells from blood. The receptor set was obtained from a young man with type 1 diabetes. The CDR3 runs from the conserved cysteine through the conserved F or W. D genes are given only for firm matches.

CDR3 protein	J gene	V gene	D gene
CAWKVVENTEAFF	TRBJ1-1	TRBV30	-
CAWSPLDEQFF	TRBJ2-1	TRBV30	-
CAWSVPVRNEQFF	TRBJ2-1	TRBV30	-
CASSEYSPHEQFF	TRBJ2-1	TRBV25-1	-
CAWSAGGNQPQHF	TRBJ1-5	TRBV30	-
CASSQEGGTEAFF	TRBJ1-1	TRBV4-3	-
CASSSTGTGANVLTF	TRBJ2-6	TRBV5-4	TRBD1
CASRTQDRGQETQYF	TRBJ2-5	TRBV28	TRBD1
CAWSGADRDSQPQHF	TRBJ1-5	TRBV30	TRBD1
CAFAGYEKLFF	TRBJ1-4	TRBV30	-
CASRETDTQYF	TRBJ2-3	TRBV7-9	-
CASSQEWSEQFF	TRBJ2-1	TRBV4-1	-
CASSHLPPGEVQETQYF	TRBJ2-5	TRBV28	-
CAWSPGPLRGYTF	TRBJ1-2	TRBV30	-
CASSQAARETQYF	TRBJ2-5	TRBV4-1	-
CASRDPGLTDTQYF	TRBJ2-3	TRBV5-1	TRBD2
CSARTAFF	TRBJ1-1	TRBV20-1	-
CASSARDNEQFF	TRBJ2-1	TRBV13	-
CASSPRAEISYEQYF	TRBJ2-7	TRBV7-2	-
CAWMTGRGDTQYF	TRBJ2-3	TRBV30	-
CASSPPGGRAYEQYF	TRBJ2-7	TRBV18	TRBD2
CSVRLVRETQYF	TRBJ2-5	TRBV29-1	-
CASSWGTANTEAFF	TRBJ1-1	TRBV7-9	TRBD1
CSVLGGMNTGELFF	TRBJ2-2	TRBV29-1	-
CSVEGTMGGTQYF	TRBJ2-3	TRBV29-1	-
CASSQDGRGTDTQYF	TRBJ2-3	TRBV4-1	-
CASSSYSTGSYEQYF	TRBJ2-7	TRBV28	-
CASSESPRGEQFF	TRBJ2-1	TRBV25-1	-
CASSRGGQETQYF	TRBJ2-5	TRBV7-7	TRBD2
CASGDRNRSPEAFF	TRBJ1-1	TRBV25-1	TRBD1
CASKRGTSASEQYF	TRBJ2-7	TRBV4-1	TRBD2
CASSVGWGTGSSGANVLTF	TRBJ2-6	TRBV9	TRBD1
CASTPRGDGDTQYF	TRBJ2-3	TRBV19	-
CASSWGLHYEQYF	TRBJ2-7	TRBV7-8	-
CASSLGDNEKLFF	TRBJ1-4	TRBV7-9	-
CASSLAESSYNEQFF	TRBJ2-1	TRBV7-2	TRBD2
CASRQTSGATGELFF	TRBJ2-2	TRBV28	TRBD2
CASSPTDRGPNEQFF	TRBJ2-1	TRBV21-1	-
CASSQRTSGSTDTQYF	TRBJ2-3	TRBV4-2	TRBD2
CASSVATPNTGELFF	TRBJ2-2	TRBV9	-
CASSEDTDTQYF	TRBJ2-3	TRBV2	-
CASSLAGDTQYF	TRBJ2-3	TRBV28	-
CSVESLAGAYEQYF	TRBJ2-7	TRBV29-1	TRBD2
CASSESVLRDRSYEQYF	TRBJ2-7	TRBV6-1	TRBD1
CAWGGRSYEQYF	TRBJ2-7	TRBV30	-
CAWSQTPETQYF	TRBJ2-3	TRBV30	-
CASSLKGHTQYF	TRBJ2-3	TRBV7-9	-
CASSVERDNEQFF	TRBJ2-1	TRBV2	-
CSVTAVKPGEQYF	TRBJ2-7	TRBV29-1	-
CASSPGLAGLSEQFF	TRBJ2-1	TRBV4-1	TRBD2
CASSIRTGGSYEQYF	TRBJ2-7	TRBV5-1	TRBD1
CASSVAGQGETQYF	TRBJ2-5	TRBV9	-
CASSFQEFHEQYF	TRBJ2-7	TRBV6-4	-
CASSLAGGSTDTQYF	TRBJ2-3	TRBV9	TRBD2